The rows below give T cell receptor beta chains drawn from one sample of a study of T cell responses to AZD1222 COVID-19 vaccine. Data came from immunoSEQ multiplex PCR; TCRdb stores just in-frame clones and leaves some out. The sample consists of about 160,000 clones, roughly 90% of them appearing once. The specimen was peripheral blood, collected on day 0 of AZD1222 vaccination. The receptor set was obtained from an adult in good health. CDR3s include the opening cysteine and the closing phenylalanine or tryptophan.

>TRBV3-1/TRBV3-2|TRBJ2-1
CASSQGRRGGVYNEQFF
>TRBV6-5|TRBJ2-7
CASTQGDEQYF
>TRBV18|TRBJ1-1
CASSAGQNTEAFF
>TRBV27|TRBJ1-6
CASSLGTGGNSPLHF
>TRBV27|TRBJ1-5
CASSLRGPATYSNQPQHF
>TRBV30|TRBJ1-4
CAYRHRNEKLFF
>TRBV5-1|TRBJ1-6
CASSTGLSDYSPLHF
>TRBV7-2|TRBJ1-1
CASSLEWRRGVSTEAFF
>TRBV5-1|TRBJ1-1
CASRLTLNTEAFF
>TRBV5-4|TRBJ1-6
CASSFGGTDNSPLHF
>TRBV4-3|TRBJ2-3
CASSPIWGSTDTQYF
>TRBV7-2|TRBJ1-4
CASSPKPGRNEKLFF
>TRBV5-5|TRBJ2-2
CASSLPVGELFF
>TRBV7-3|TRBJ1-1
CASSFDLETEAFF
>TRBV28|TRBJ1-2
CASSPQDRVVTNYGYTF
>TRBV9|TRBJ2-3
CASSTRGSSTDTQYF
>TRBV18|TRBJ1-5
CASSPQGGESNQPQHF
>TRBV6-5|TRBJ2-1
CASSEGQGAYNEQFF
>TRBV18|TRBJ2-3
CASSERITDTQYF
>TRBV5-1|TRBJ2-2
CATSGLLGTGELFF
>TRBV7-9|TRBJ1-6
CASSLAGTLLPALHF
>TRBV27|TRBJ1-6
CASRLGQGDNSPLHF
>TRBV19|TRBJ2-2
CASSITGGTGELFF
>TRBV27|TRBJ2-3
CASSLSYGSLPTDTQYF
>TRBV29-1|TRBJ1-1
CSVEDEDGRGKPVKDTEAFF
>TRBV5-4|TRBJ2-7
CASSLTRDSYEQYF
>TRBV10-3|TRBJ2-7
CAISEGSYEQYF
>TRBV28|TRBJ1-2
CASSFHNYGYTF
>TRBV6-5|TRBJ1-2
CASRRDRTYGYTF
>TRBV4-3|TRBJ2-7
CASSQDWGSGYEQYF
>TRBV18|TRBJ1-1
CASSPGIEAFF
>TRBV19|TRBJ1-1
CASRSGLPSTEAFF
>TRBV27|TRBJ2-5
CASSPWGGHETQYF
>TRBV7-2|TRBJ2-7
CASSPWSRTVSYEQYF
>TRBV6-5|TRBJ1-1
CASSYTVLTPEAFF